Included here is one TCR beta chain sequence, with context. This entry belongs to a study of blood T cell repertoires in COVID-19. Background on the study: In each case, the material was cDNA or gDNA derived from T cells, B-cell-depleted T cells, or PBMCs.

Only in-frame clones appear in the TCRdb table, and some are missing; sequencing was by immunoSEQ multiplex PCR. The sample lists hundreds of thousands of clones; approximately 85% were seen once. The CDR3 extends over 15 amino acids. Germline CDR1 and CDR2: SGHVS and FQNEAQ. V was shortened by 5 bases and J by 4 bases, with 18 bases between the two germline ends. This chain connects TRBV7-8 to TRBJ2-7, with D unclear. Material for sequencing was peripheral blood. The receptor was derived from a man in his fifties with COVID-19, enrolled during active disease. DNA of the CDR3: TGTGCCAGCAGCCCGGTACGGATGGGCCAATACGAGCAGTACTTC. Translation: CASSPVRMGQYEQYF.